The present TCR beta chain was sequenced within a study of T cells in women clearing cervical HPV infection. CDR1 GTSNPN and CDR2 SVGIG come from the germline V gene (reference sequence). The CDR3 loop spans 15 amino acids. V dropped 4 bases and J dropped 0 bases, with 10 bases sitting between them. Only in-frame clones appear in the TCRdb table, and some are missing; sequencing was by immunoSEQ multiplex PCR. The sample has about 16,000 clones, and its top ten clones hold 7.2%. On this clone: The read is 3 residues too short to cover the CDR3 end, so that end is filled in from the germline J gene.

HPV was found by MY09/MY11 PCR and dot-blot genotyping. This TCR derives from a woman between 18 and 75 years old with a cervical HPV16 infection that either progressed to CIN3+ or cleared (not recorded which). The source material was blood buffy coat. The V call is TRBV30, the J call TRBJ1-6; no reliable D call. The CDR3 sequence is CAWKGSGSYNSPLHF. The DNA read from the CDR3 is TGTGCCTGGAAGGGCAGCGGCTCCTATAATTCACCC. The full variable domain, completed using reference TRBV30 and TRBJ1-6, is SQTIHQWPATLVQPVGSPLSLECTVEGTSNPNLYWYRQAAGRGLQLLFYSVGIGQISSEVPQNLSASRPQDRQFILSSKKLLLSDSGFYLCAWKGSGSYNSPLHFGNGTRLTVT.